The next 18 T cell receptor beta chains were all read from a single sample in a study of T cells in Graves' hyperthyroidism and ophthalmopathy. TCR beta CDR3 regions were amplified from RNA transcripts. Initially, a first-round RT-PCR of the TCR CDR3 employed the HTBI primer set. TCRdb re-called the multiplex PCR reads with MiXCR, one entry per CDR3 protein. The sample lists about 610,000 distinct CDR3 sequences; 16% were seen once. The specimen sequenced was blood. Receptors originate from a woman aged 40 to 50 with Graves' ophthalmopathy.

This clonotype turned up a few times. The chain recombines TRBV28 with TRBJ2-3, with D hard to call. The germline gives CDR1 MDHEN, CDR2 SYDVKM. CDR3 length equals 14 residues. Trimming cost V 6 bases and J 6 bases, with 16 bases left between them. The CDR3, as DNA: TGTGCCAGCAGCGTTGGGCCCCGGGTGGATACGCAGTATTTT. Translation gives CASSVGPRVDTQYF.

The sample holds a few counts of this clonotype. The chain links TRBV18 to TRBJ1-5, with D uncertain. CDR1 and CDR2 (germline): KGHSH, LQKENI. The CDR3 sequence is 15 residues long. V lost 2 bases to trimming and J lost 0 bases, with 8 bases between them. CDR3 loop: CASSPNSNSNQPQHF. The CDR3 DNA sequence: TGTGCCAGCTCACCAAACAGCAATAGCAATCAGCCCCAGCATTTT.

This clonotype was detected ten times or more. The chain couples TRBV29-1 to TRBJ1-1; TRBD1 agrees at 9 bases. The germline V gene has CDR1 SQVTM and CDR2 ANQGSEA. The CDR3 is 14 residues long. V was pared by 7 bases and J by 2 bases, with 8 bases of the junction left unmatched. CDR3 in amino acids: CSGTWGQGNTEAFF. CDR3 nucleotides: TGCAGCGGAACCTGGGGACAGGGTAACACTGAAGCTTTCTTT.

This clonotype occurred many times. This chain links TRBV2 with TRBJ1-6; unclear D gene. CDR3 size: 15 residues. Trimming left V 1 base short and J 7 bases short, with 11 bases between. Germline values: CDR1 SNHLY, CDR2 FYNNEI. The CDR3 spells CASSEGGRFNSPLHF. The CDR3 nucleotides read TGTGCCAGCAGTGAAGGAGGGCGGTTCAATTCACCCCTCCACTTT.

This clonotype was counted ten times or more. This chain uses TRBV28 with TRBJ1-5; D remains unclear. The CDR3 runs 16 residues. CDR1 and CDR2 from the germline V gene are MDHEN and SYDVKM. Trimming shortened V by 3 bases and J by 2 bases, and 14 bases separated the two germline ends. CDR3 residues: CASSFRPGGRNQPQHF. The CDR3 DNA follows: TGTGCCAGCAGTTTCAGGCCTGGCGGTCGCAATCAGCCCCAGCATTTT.

The chain recombines TRBV20-1 with TRBJ2-3, with TRBD2 identical over 9 bases. The CDR3 totals 14 residues. Germline trimming cut 5 bases from V and 7 bases from J; bases unmatched to any gene: 10. Germline assignment: CDR1 DFQATT and CDR2 SNEGSKA (reference sequence). The CDR3 bases are TGCAGTGCTCACGAGCGGGAGGTCTATTATACGCAGTATTTT. This translates into CSAHEREVYYTQYF.

The chain combines TRBV15 with TRBJ2-7; D assignment may be TRBD1 or TRBD2 (5 bases each). Per germline, CDR1 LNHNV and CDR2 YYDKDF (reference sequence). V was clipped by 2 bases and J by 5 bases, with 13 bases between them. CDR3 length: 14 residues. CDR3 sequence: CATSRTGTGDEQYF. CDR3 DNA sequence: TGTGCCACCAGCAGAACCGGGACCGGAGACGAGCAGTACTTC.

The chain uses TRBV5-6 and TRBJ2-1; 7 bases are shared with TRBD1. CDR3 size: 18 residues. Germline V gene lookup returns CDR1 SGHDT and CDR2 YYEEEE. Trimming took 8 bases from V and 12 from J; bases not matched to a gene: 29. For the CDR3, the DNA is TGTGCCAGTAAGGACGGAGGAGCTGTGAGCTCCTACAGGGGTATGCAGTTCTTC. This codes for CASKDGGAVSSYRGMQFF.

The chain recombines TRBV7-3 with TRBJ2-1; D perhaps matches TRBD2 (7 bases). Germline lookup yields CDR1 SGHTA and CDR2 FQGTGA. The CDR3 runs to 17 residues. Deletions cut 5 bases from V and 8 bases from J, with 25 bases between. The chain's CDR3 is CASSQRGGRSGIDEQFF. The CDR3 DNA sequence: TGTGCCAGCAGCCAAAGGGGGGGGAGGAGCGGGATTGATGAGCAGTTCTTC.

DNA of the CDR3: TGCGCCAGCAGCCAACATCCGGGACTAGCGGGAGAAAACGAGCAGTACTTC. It specifies CASSQHPGLAGENEQYF. The chain is built from TRBV4-1 and TRBJ2-7, with 14 bases fitting TRBD2. This CDR3 contains 17 residues. Germline V CDR1 and CDR2: MGHRA, YSYEKL. The J segment lost 5 bases and the V segment lost 2 bases, leaving 8 bases of the junction unmatched.

On this clonotype: Being one base from a much bigger clone, this may be a read error. V is TRBV5-5 and J is TRBJ2-7; no reliable D call. The CDR3 is 14 amino acids. Germline V CDR1 and CDR2: SGHKS, YYEKEE (reference sequence). The V and J ends lost 2 bases and 0 bases respectively, with 9 bases between them. The CDR3 nucleotides read TGTGCCAGCAGCTTACAGTGGAGCTCCTACGAGCAGTACTTC. This encodes CASSLQWSSYEQYF.

In its sample, this clonotype was seen a few times. The rearrangement uses TRBV2 and TRBJ2-2, with D tentatively TRBD1 or TRBD2 (6 bases each). V was pared by 6 bases and J by 3 bases, with 11 bases between. CDR1 is SNHLY, CDR2 FYNNEI, per germline. The CDR3 totals 14 residues. Here the CDR3 reads CASSRGLDTGELFF. The CDR3 DNA reads TGTGCCAGCAGCAGGGGACTTGACACCGGGGAGCTGTTTTTT.

This clonotype has ten or more counts. CDR3 nucleotide sequence: TGTGCCAGCAGTGGGGTGAGAGTTGAGCAGTTCTTC. It codes for CASSGVRVEQFF. This chain connects TRBV2 to TRBJ2-1; D is unclear. The CDR3 runs 12 residues. Per germline, CDR1 SNHLY and CDR2 FYNNEI. Deletions cut 4 bases from V and 9 bases from J, with 10 bases between.

The chain couples TRBV29-1 to TRBJ2-1; 7 positions match TRBD1. Per germline, CDR1 SQVTM and CDR2 ANQGSEA. Unmatched junction bases numbered 10, after V lost 7 bases and J lost 7 bases. The CDR3 extends over 13 amino acids. This CDR3 is CSGNRDRLNEQFF. The CDR3 bases are TGCAGCGGTAACCGGGACAGATTGAATGAGCAGTTCTTC.

This clonotype showed up just a few times. The gene calls are TRBV3-1 and TRBJ1-3, with D perhaps TRBD1 (5 bases). CDR1 is LGHDT, CDR2 YNNKEL, per germline (reference sequence). V lost 2 bases and J 9 bases, leaving 14 bases between the germline ends. This CDR3 region has 14 residues. The CDR3 region is CASSQRTVQGTIYF. The CDR3 DNA reads TGTGCCAGCAGCCAACGGACCGTTCAGGGCACCATATATTTT.

This clonotype was detected ten times or more. The rearrangement links TRBV28 to TRBJ2-7; no definite D call. Germline V gene data show CDR1 as MDHEN and CDR2 as SYDVKM. The CDR3 consists of 12 residues. V lost 1 base to trimming and J lost 4 bases, with 5 bases between them. This CDR3 reads CASSLYKYEQYF. The CDR3 region has the DNA TGTGCCAGCAGTTTATACAAGTACGAGCAGTACTTC.

The V and J genes are TRBV9 and TRBJ2-2; 7 nucleotides agree with TRBD1. V shed 0 bases and J 4 bases; nucleotides not matched to a gene: 6. The CDR3 runs 16 residues. CDR1 is SGDLS and CDR2 is YYNGEE in the germline V gene. The CDR3 reads CASSVGAGGGTGELFF. The CDR3, as DNA: TGTGCCAGCAGCGTAGGGGCAGGGGGTGGCACCGGGGAGCTGTTTTTT.

CDR3 in amino acids: CASSLVASVTYEQFF. As DNA, the CDR3 is TGTGCCAGCAGTTTGGTGGCTAGCGTTACGTACGAGCAGTTCTTC. The genes are TRBV12-3 or TRBV12-4 and TRBJ2-1, with D maybe TRBD2 (6 bases). The length of the CDR3 is 15 residues. Trimming took off 3 bases at V and 10 bases at J, with 19 bases between the two ends.